The rows below give T cell receptor beta chains drawn from one sample of a study of cytomegalovirus exposure and HLA in healthy donors. Generated by immunoSEQ multiplex PCR, the TCRdb table keeps only in-frame clones and is missing some. The sample has under 75,000 clones; 90% to 96% are singletons. Sequenced input: PBMCs. The receptors were sampled from a young woman in good health and CMV-seronegative. CDR3s include the opening cysteine and the closing phenylalanine or tryptophan. Fields, in order: V gene, J gene, CDR3 protein.

V: TRBV7-3; J: TRBJ2-2; CDR3: CASSPGTGWTGELFF
V: TRBV12-5; J: TRBJ1-3; CDR3: CASGLTGTGHGSGNTIYF
V: TRBV28; J: TRBJ1-5; CDR3: CASSLWGTGATRNQPQHF
V: TRBV19; J: TRBJ1-1; CDR3: CASSIGSGLGAFF
V: TRBV27; J: TRBJ1-2; CDR3: CASSFGTGYGYTF
V: TRBV16; J: TRBJ1-1; CDR3: CASSQWTGEPVSEAFF
V: TRBV4-2; J: TRBJ1-5; CDR3: CASSQVTGGGQPQHF
V: TRBV4-1; J: TRBJ2-5; CDR3: CASSQNPASTQETQYF
V: TRBV7-2; J: TRBJ2-7; CDR3: CASSLGALVVYEQYF
V: TRBV10-3; J: TRBJ2-3; CDR3: CAIGDSRTDTQYF
V: TRBV9; J: TRBJ2-3; CDR3: CASSVVPAGDTDTQYF
V: TRBV4-1; J: TRBJ2-1; CDR3: CASRGLAGVSQFF
V: TRBV21-1; J: TRBJ2-5; CDR3: CASSKDPWGREGETQYF
V: TRBV7-9; J: TRBJ1-2; CDR3: CASSLAIGGLYGYTF
V: TRBV4-2; J: TRBJ1-5; CDR3: CASSQEASSGPQHF
V: TRBV7-2; J: TRBJ1-1; CDR3: CASSSRTALNTEAFF
V: TRBV6-5; J: TRBJ1-5; CDR3: CASSPQGHGNQPQHF
V: TRBV28; J: TRBJ1-5; CDR3: CASSLGQPSNQPQHF
V: TRBV7-9; J: TRBJ2-3; CDR3: CASSSDRAADTQYF
V: TRBV19; J: TRBJ2-7; CDR3: CASSIDLYNPYEQYF
V: TRBV30; J: TRBJ1-2; CDR3: CARDRDSLQVGYGYTF
V: TRBV4-2; J: TRBJ1-2; CDR3: CASSQDFSGGTGVYGYTF
V: TRBV28; J: TRBJ2-3; CDR3: CASSLAGEADTQYF
V: TRBV28; J: TRBJ1-1; CDR3: CASKPGTVNTEAFF
V: TRBV20-1; J: TRBJ2-7; CDR3: CSAQRAEQYF
V: TRBV5-1; J: TRBJ2-5; CDR3: CASSGPGLAGGRLGETQYF
V: TRBV28; J: TRBJ2-2; CDR3: CASSLARGTGELFF
V: TRBV27; J: TRBJ2-2; CDR3: CASGVLRAGELFF
V: TRBV29-1; J: TRBJ2-7; CDR3: CSVGGPHRGEQYF
V: TRBV7-7; J: TRBJ2-1; CDR3: CASSPERNNEQFF
V: TRBV11-2; J: TRBJ1-2; CDR3: CASSLGAGANYGYTF
V: TRBV7-9; J: TRBJ2-5; CDR3: CASTPWGGETQYF
V: TRBV18; J: TRBJ2-6; CDR3: CASSHRGLAGPSGANVLTF